A selection of T cell receptor beta chains follows, all from one sample in a study of T-cell memory formation after mild COVID-19. In TCRdb, the 5' RACE reads were re-called with MiXCR into one record per CDR3 protein. The sample gives almost 550,000 distinct CDR3 sequences, over 20% of which show up once; around 13% is in the top ten. The specimen sequenced was PBMCs or a T cell subset sorted from them (not recorded which). The receptor source for this set is an adult woman who had mild COVID-19 (a few samples of this study predate the infection). Cell type and time point are not known. Each CDR3 is given with its conserved first and last residue. D genes are given only for firm matches. Not every row has a clone size; where given, it reads once, few, many or a size class.

CDR3nt	CDR3aa	v_gene	j_gene	abundance	d_gene
TGTGCCATCAGCCCTACAGTCAATGAGCAGTTCTTC	CAISPTVNEQFF	TRBV10-3	TRBJ2-1	-	-
TGTGCCAGCAGCGCAACAGGGCTTCCAGATAGTGGGACGCAGTATTTT	CASSATGLPDSGTQYF	TRBV7-9	TRBJ2-3	few	-
TGCGCCAGCAGCTTGGGGGGGTTGACCGATTCGACCCTTAACTATGGCTACACCTTC	CASSLGGLTDSTLNYGYTF	TRBV5-1	TRBJ1-2	-	-
TGTGCCAGCAGCCGGACTAGCGGGAGGTCAAAAGGGAGCACAGATACGCAGTATTTT	CASSRTSGRSKGSTDTQYF	TRBV7-9	TRBJ2-3	-	TRBD2
TGCGCCAGCAGCCCCCGACAGGGACTTCCCTTCTCTGGAAACACCATATATTTT	CASSPRQGLPFSGNTIYF	TRBV5-1	TRBJ1-3	many	TRBD1
TGTGCCAGCTCACACGGGACAGGGGGAAACACTGAAGCTTTCTTT	CASSHGTGGNTEAFF	TRBV18	TRBJ1-1	few	TRBD1
TGTGCCAGCAGTCAGGGACAGGGGGTTAACAATGAGCAGTTCTTC	CASSQGQGVNNEQFF	TRBV6-2/TRBV6-3	TRBJ2-1	-	TRBD1
TGTGCCAGCAGTCCACCGACAATCGCCGGAGGAGCTTTCTTT	CASSPPTIAGGAFF	TRBV12-3/TRBV12-4	TRBJ1-1	-	-
TGTGCCAGCAACCTAGCGGGAGGACCCTACGAGCAGTACTTC	CASNLAGGPYEQYF	TRBV7-2	TRBJ2-7	-	TRBD2
TGTGCCGCCAGAGGGACAACGAACACTGAAGCTTTCTTT	CAARGTTNTEAFF	TRBV25-1	TRBJ1-1	-	-
TGTGCCAGCAGTGAATCTGGGCCCCAGGAGACCCAGTACTTC	CASSESGPQETQYF	TRBV25-1	TRBJ2-5	few	-
TGCGCCAGCAGCTCGAACCCGGGACAGAGCACAGATACGCAGTATTTT	CASSSNPGQSTDTQYF	TRBV5-1	TRBJ2-3	few	TRBD1
TGCAGCGTTGGTTACAGGGGTTATGGCTACACCTTC	CSVGYRGYGYTF	TRBV29-1	TRBJ1-2	-	TRBD1
TGTGCAAGTCGCCCTACCCCCGGGACAGGGGATCAGCCCCAGCATTTT	CASRPTPGTGDQPQHF	TRBV12-2	TRBJ1-5	-	-
TGCAGCGGTGGGACAGGGGAAGCTTTCTTT	CSGGTGEAFF	TRBV29-1	TRBJ1-1	few	TRBD1
TGTGCCAGCAGCTTACTTTACAACAGAAAGAACACTGAAGCTTTCTTT	CASSLLYNRKNTEAFF	TRBV7-9	TRBJ1-1	-	-
TGTGCCAGCAGCCATCTAGGTCGTCAGGGGAACACTGAAGCTTTCTTT	CASSHLGRQGNTEAFF	TRBV4-2	TRBJ1-1	-	-
TGTGCCAGCAGAAGGGCAGCGAACACCGGGGAGCTGTTTTTT	CASRRAANTGELFF	TRBV12-3/TRBV12-4	TRBJ2-2	few	-
TGTGCCAGCAGCATTACTGGGATCTGGGCCAACGTCCTGACTTTC	CASSITGIWANVLTF	TRBV14	TRBJ2-6	few	-
TGTGCCAGCAGTCCCACGGAGGGGCGTATCAAAGAGCAGTACTTC	CASSPTEGRIKEQYF	TRBV12-3/TRBV12-4	TRBJ2-7	few	-
TGCAGTGCTAGGCTCAACAGGGGTAGCAATCAGCCCCAGCATTTT	CSARLNRGSNQPQHF	TRBV20-1	TRBJ1-5	-	TRBD1
TGTGCCAGCAGCCCTCCTTTGCGGGAAAATGAGCAGTTCTTC	CASSPPLRENEQFF	TRBV12-3/TRBV12-4	TRBJ2-1	few	-
TGTGCCAGCAGCTTACGCAACGCATATCAAGAGACCCAGTGCTTC	CASSLRNAYQETQCF	TRBV7-6	TRBJ2-5	once	-
TGTGCCAGCAGCTCCGTCCCACTTTCCGGAGATACGCAGTATTTT	CASSSVPLSGDTQYF	TRBV7-2	TRBJ2-3	once	-
TGTGCCAGCAGCTCCGTAACAGGGGATGGGTCTCGTCGGGAGACCCAGTACTTC	CASSSVTGDGSRRETQYF	TRBV7-6	TRBJ2-5	few	TRBD1
TGTGCCAGCAGCGATAGCGGGACACAGATAAATGAAAAACTGTTTTTT	CASSDSGTQINEKLFF	TRBV7-2	TRBJ1-4	-	-
TGCAGTGCAGAACAGGGTGGTGCGAATGAAAAACTGTTTTTT	CSAEQGGANEKLFF	TRBV20-1	TRBJ1-4	-	-
TGTGCCAGCAGCTACCGGGATCTAGCGGGAGGGTATGAGCAGTTCTTC	CASSYRDLAGGYEQFF	TRBV5-6	TRBJ2-1	-	TRBD2